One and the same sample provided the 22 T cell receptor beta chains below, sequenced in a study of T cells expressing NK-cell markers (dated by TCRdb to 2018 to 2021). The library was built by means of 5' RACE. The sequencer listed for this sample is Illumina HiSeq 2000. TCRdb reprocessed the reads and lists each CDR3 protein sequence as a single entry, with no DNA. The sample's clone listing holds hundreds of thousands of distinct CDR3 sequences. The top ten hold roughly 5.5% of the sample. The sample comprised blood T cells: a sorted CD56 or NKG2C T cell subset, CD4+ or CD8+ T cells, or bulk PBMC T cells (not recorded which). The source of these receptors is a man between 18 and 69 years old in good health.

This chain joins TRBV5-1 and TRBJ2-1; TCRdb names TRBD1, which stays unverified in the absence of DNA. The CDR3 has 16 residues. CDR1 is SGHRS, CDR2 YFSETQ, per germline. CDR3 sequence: CASSFARDTYYNEQFF.

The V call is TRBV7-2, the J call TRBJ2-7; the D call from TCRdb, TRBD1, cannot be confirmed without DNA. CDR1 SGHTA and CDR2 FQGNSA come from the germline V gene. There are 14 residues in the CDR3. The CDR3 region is CASSQDRGGNEQYF.

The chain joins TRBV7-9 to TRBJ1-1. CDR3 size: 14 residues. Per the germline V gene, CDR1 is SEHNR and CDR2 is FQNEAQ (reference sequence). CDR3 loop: CASTNGRANTEAFF.

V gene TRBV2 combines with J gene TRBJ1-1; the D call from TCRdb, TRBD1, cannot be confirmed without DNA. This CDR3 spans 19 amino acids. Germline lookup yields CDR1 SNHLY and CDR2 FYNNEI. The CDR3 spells CASSEALPRSKGRGTEAFF.

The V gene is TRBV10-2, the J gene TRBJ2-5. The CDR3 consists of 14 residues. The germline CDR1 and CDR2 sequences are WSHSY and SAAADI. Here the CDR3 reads CASSESRRQETQYF.

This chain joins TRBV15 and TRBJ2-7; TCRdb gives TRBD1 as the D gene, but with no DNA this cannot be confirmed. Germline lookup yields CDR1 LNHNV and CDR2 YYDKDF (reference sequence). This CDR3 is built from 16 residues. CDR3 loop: CATSREPGQGHYEQYF.

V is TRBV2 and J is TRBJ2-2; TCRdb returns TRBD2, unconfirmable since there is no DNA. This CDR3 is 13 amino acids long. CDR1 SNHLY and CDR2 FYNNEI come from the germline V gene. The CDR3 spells CATGTTNTGELFF.

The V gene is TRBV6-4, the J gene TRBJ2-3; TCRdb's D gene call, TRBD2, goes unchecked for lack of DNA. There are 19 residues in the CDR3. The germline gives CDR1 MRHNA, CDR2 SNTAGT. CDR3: CASSPRGLLAGGITDTQYF.

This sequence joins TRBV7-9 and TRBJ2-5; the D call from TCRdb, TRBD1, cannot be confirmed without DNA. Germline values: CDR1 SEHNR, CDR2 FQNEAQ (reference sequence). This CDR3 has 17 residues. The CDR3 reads CASSLTGTGYIQETQYF.

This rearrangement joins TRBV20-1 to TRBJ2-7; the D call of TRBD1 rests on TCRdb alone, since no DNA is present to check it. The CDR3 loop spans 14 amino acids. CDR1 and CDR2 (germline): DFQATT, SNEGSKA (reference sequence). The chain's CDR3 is CSARVIGGVYEQYF.

CDR3 sequence reads: CASSQRPGQGSNTGELFF. This chain uses TRBV4-1 with TRBJ2-2; the D call from TCRdb, TRBD1, cannot be confirmed without DNA. From germline, CDR1 is MGHRA and CDR2 YSYEKL. This CDR3 spans 18 amino acids.

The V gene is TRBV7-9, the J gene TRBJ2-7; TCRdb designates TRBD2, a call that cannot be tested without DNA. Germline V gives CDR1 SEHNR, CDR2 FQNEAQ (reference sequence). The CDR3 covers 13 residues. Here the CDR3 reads CASSPRPPYEQYF.

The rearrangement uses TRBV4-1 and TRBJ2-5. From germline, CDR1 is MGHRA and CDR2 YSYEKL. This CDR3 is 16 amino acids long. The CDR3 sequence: CASSQGIGVSTETQYF.

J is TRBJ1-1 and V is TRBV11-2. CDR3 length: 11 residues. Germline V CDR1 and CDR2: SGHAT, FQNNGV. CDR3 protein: CASKAIKAAFF.

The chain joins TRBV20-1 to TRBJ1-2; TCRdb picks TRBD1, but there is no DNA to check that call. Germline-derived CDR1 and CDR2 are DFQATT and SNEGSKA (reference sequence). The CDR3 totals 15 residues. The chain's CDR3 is CSARRDVRGISGYTF.

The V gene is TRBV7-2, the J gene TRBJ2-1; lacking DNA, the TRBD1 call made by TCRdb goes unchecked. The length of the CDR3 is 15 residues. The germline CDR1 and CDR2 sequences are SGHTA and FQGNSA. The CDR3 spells CASSLQRTGENEQFF.

CDR3 sequence: CASSLGAGRMYEQYF. The gene calls are TRBV7-8 and TRBJ2-7. The CDR3 length is 15 residues. Germline V gene data show CDR1 as SGHVS and CDR2 as FQNEAQ.

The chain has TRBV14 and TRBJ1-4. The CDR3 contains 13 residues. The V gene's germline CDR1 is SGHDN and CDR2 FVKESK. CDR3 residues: CASSQEAGRKLFF.

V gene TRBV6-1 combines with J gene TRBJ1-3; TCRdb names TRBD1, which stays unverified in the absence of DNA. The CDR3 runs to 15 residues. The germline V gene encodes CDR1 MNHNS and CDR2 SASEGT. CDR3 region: CASRPGLFPGNTIYF.

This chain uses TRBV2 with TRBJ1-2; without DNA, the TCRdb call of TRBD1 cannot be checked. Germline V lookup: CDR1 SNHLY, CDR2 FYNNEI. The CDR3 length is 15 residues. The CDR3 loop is CASSEIGRTNYGYTF.

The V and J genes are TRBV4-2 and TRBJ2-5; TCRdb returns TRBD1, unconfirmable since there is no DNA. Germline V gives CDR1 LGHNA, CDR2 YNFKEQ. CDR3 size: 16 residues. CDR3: CASSQAKGGGQETQYF.

The CDR3 sequence is CASGLIREEQFF. V gene TRBV12-5 combines with J gene TRBJ2-1; TCRdb names TRBD2, which stays unverified in the absence of DNA. Germline V gene lookup returns CDR1 LGHNT and CDR2 FRNRAP. This CDR3 has 12 residues.